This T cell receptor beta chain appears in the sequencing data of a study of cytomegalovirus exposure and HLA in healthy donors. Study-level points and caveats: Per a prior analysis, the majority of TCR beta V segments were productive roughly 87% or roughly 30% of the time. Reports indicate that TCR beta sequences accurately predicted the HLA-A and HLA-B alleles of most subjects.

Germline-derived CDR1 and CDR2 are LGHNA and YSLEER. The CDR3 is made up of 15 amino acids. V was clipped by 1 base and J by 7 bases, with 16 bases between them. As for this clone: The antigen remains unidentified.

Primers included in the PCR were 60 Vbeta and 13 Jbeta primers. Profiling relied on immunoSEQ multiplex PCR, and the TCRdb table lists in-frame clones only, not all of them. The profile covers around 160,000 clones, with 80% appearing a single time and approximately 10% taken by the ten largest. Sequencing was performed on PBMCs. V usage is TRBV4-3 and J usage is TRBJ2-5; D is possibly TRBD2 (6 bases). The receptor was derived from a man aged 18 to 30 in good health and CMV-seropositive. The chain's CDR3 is CASSQVLSPEGTQYF. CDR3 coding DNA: TGCGCCAGCAGCCAAGTCCTCTCTCCGGAGGGGACCCAGTACTTC.